These T cell receptor beta chains were read from a single sample in a study of shared clonotypes between healthy human individuals. Here immunoSEQ multiplex PCR was the method, and the copy in TCRdb shows in-frame clones only, minus some. The data show roughly 1 million clones, about 75% seen once. The sequenced material came from memory CD4+ T cells sorted from blood. These receptors came from a man between 18 and 29 years old in good health. The CDR3 runs from the conserved cysteine through the conserved F or W.

J,V,CDR3
TRBJ2-3,TRBV30,CAWSMRSTDTQYF
TRBJ1-2,TRBV11-1,CATELQRTGGGYTF
TRBJ1-5,TRBV5-5,CASSLLQTLSNQPQHF
TRBJ1-5,TRBV27,CASSLTGTGGRQPQHF
TRBJ2-2,TRBV5-4,CASSYRDQTGELFF
TRBJ2-3,TRBV9,CASSTNGRETDTQYF
TRBJ1-6,TRBV11-2,CASRDNSPLHF
TRBJ1-1,TRBV29-1,CSVPDRAMNTEAFF
TRBJ2-1,TRBV20-1,CSARRVEQFF
TRBJ2-3,TRBV18,CASSPWESSTDTQYF
TRBJ2-7,TRBV28,CATLTGPHEQYF
TRBJ2-2,TRBV30,CAWSIGGRTNTGELFF
TRBJ1-5,TRBV6-1,CASTTTGNQPQHF
TRBJ2-2,TRBV6-1,CASSEFHLGMAGELFF
TRBJ2-6,TRBV5-4,CASSLAGGRGSGANVLTF
TRBJ1-1,TRBV7-9,CASSLAVKQGQAEAFF
TRBJ2-7,TRBV6-4,CASSRDSGSNLYEQYF
TRBJ2-2,TRBV11-3,CASSFGGLAAGELFF
TRBJ2-1,TRBV10-1,CASSEFQRLYNEQFF
TRBJ1-5,TRBV9,CASSVGDRGVGGGQPQHF
TRBJ1-2,TRBV19,CASSGSNYGYTF
TRBJ1-6,TRBV11-2,CASSPGQGEKPLHF
TRBJ2-7,TRBV6-1,CASSEGRAYEQYF
TRBJ1-2,TRBV27,CASSPSGIPNYGYTF
TRBJ2-3,TRBV7-3,CASSLLGQGSDTQYF
TRBJ1-2,TRBV5-4,CASSSEGTGYGYTF
TRBJ2-2,TRBV5-1,CASSRGQGSTGELFF
TRBJ1-2,TRBV9,CASSASMGSYGYTF
TRBJ1-1,TRBV19,CASRGQGGNTEAFF
TRBJ2-3,TRBV5-1,CASSSGNPTDTQYF
TRBJ2-7,TRBV5-1,CASSFLQGQTYEQYF
TRBJ2-7,TRBV30,CAWNRQGSTSYEQYF
TRBJ2-2,TRBV11-3,CASSLESTGELFF
TRBJ2-3,TRBV4-1,CASSQSTGLAGADTQYF
TRBJ2-7,TRBV6-5,CASKAQGGFGEQYF
TRBJ1-5,TRBV21-1,CASSPDPGGYFSNQPQHF